One sample yielded the 10 T cell receptor beta chains listed below, sequenced in a study of T-cell reconstitution after alpha-beta-depleted transplantation in children. During its preparation, the TCRbeta library received unique molecular identifiers. TCRdb ran MiXCR on the PCR reads and lists one entry per CDR3 protein. This table has 200,000 to 250,000 distinct CDR3 sequences, 8% to 9.5% appearing once. This material consisted of PBMCs from the stem cell graft donor, taken from the stem cell graft. Receptors were obtained from a human donor who donated a stem cell graft to a child with acute lymphoblastic leukemia.

V usage is TRBV5-1 and J usage is TRBJ2-3; 7 bases line up with TRBD1. CDR1 is SGHRS, CDR2 YFSETQ, per germline. The ends lost 5 bases at V and 3 bases at J; junction bases unmatched: 9. The CDR3 runs to 15 residues. The CDR3 nucleotides read TGCGCCAGCAGGCCCACAGGGGTTGAGACAGATACGCAGTATTTT. It yields the protein CASRPTGVETDTQYF.

This clonotype showed up many times. The chain uses TRBV2 and TRBJ2-3; D is perhaps TRBD1 or TRBD2 (5 bases each). Germline CDR1 and CDR2: SNHLY and FYNNEI. V was trimmed by 11 bases and J by 2 bases, leaving 17 bases between them. The CDR3 runs 14 residues. In nucleotides, the CDR3 is TGTGCCTGGAGTGGTGGGGACCCCACAGATACGCAGTATTTT. Encoded protein: CAWSGGDPTDTQYF. Supplemented by reference TRBV2 and TRBJ2-3, the full variable domain reads EPEVTQTPSHQVTQMGQEVILRCVPISNHLYFYWYRQILGQKVEFLVSFYNNEISEKSEIFDDQFSVERPDGSNFTLKIRSTKLEDSAMYFCAWSGGDPTDTQYFGPGTRLTVL.

This clonotype was found a few times. The rearrangement links TRBV5-1 to TRBJ1-2; D might be TRBD1 (5 bases). The CDR3 spans 12 residues. The ends were cut back, 5 bases at V and 6 bases at J, with 11 bases in the middle. Germline V lookup: CDR1 SGHRS, CDR2 YFSETQ. The CDR3 region is CASREGWDGYTF. CDR3 sequence (DNA): TGCGCCAGCAGAGAGGGGTGGGATGGCTACACCTTC. Variable domain in full (rest from reference TRBV5-1 and TRBJ1-2): KAGVTQTPRYLIKTRGQQVTLSCSPISGHRSVSWYQQTPGQGLQFLFEYFSETQRNKGNFPGRFSGRQFSNSRSEMNVSTLELGDSALYLCASREGWDGYTFGSGTRLTVV.

This clonotype was seen only a few times. This chain links TRBV9 with TRBJ2-3; the D call may be TRBD1 or TRBD2 (7 bases each). Trimming stripped 0 bases from V and 0 bases from J, with 29 bases between. The germline gives CDR1 SGDLS, CDR2 YYNGEE. This CDR3 has 22 amino acids. The CDR3 DNA is TGTGCCAGCAGCGTAGCTACGTCAGGGGGGCGGGGGTACCCCCGCAGCACAGATACGCAGTATTTT. It codes for CASSVATSGGRGYPRSTDTQYF.

On this clonotype: The conserved phenylalanine or tryptophan is not found at the CDR3 terminus, so this likely reflects a read error. V usage is TRBV27 and J usage is TRBJ1-1; 7 nucleotides align to TRBD1. Germline V gene sequence: CDR1 MNHEY, CDR2 SMNVEV (reference sequence). The ends lost 0 bases at V and 0 bases at J; junction bases unmatched: 13. This CDR3 spans 19 amino acids. DNA of the CDR3: TGTGCCAGCAGTTTATCGCCACTAGGACAGGTACCTATGAACACTGAAGCTTTCTAT. This sequence encodes CASSLSPLGQVPMNTEAFY.

This clonotype turned up a few times. The V and J genes are TRBV7-2 and TRBJ2-3, with a possible D match to TRBD2 (5 bases). Trimming pared 3 bases from V and 2 bases from J, leaving 18 bases between. CDR3 size: 17 residues. Germline V CDR1 and CDR2: SGHTA, FQGNSA. The CDR3 is CASSLEARIASTDTQYF. The CDR3 nucleotides read TGTGCCAGCAGCTTGGAGGCTAGGATAGCGTCCACAGATACGCAGTATTTT.

Turning to this clonotype: A much bigger clone sits one base away, suggesting this may be a read error. The gene calls are TRBV6-5 and TRBJ2-7; 12 nucleotides agree with TRBD2. Per germline, CDR1 MNHEY and CDR2 SVGAGI. The CDR3 spans 17 residues. The CDR3 DNA follows: TGTGCCATCAGTTACTCACCACTAGCGGGGGGCACCTACGAGCAGTACTTC. This sequence encodes CAISYSPLAGGTYEQYF.

CDR3: CASMREGTTNEKLFF. The CDR3 region has the DNA TGTGCCAGTATGAGGGAGGGAACAACTAATGAAAAACTGTTTTTT. J is TRBJ1-4 and V is TRBV19; D is unresolved. The germline V gene encodes CDR1 LNHDA and CDR2 SQIVND (reference sequence). V was pared by 7 bases and J by 0 bases, with 12 bases between. CDR3 length: 15 residues.

This clonotype was seen repeatedly, ten times or more. The rearrangement links TRBV10-3 to TRBJ2-7; D is unclear. The V end lost 0 bases, the J end lost 2 bases, and 17 bases lay between the germline ends. CDR3 length: 17 residues. The germline V gene encodes CDR1 ENHRY and CDR2 SYGVKD. This chain's CDR3 is CAISESLVGASAYEQYF. Written as DNA, the CDR3 is TGTGCCATCAGTGAGTCTCTAGTTGGTGCTTCCGCCTACGAGCAGTACTTC.

This clonotype occurred many times. The V gene is TRBV9, the J gene TRBJ2-1; 8 positions agree with TRBD2. The CDR3 is made up of 12 amino acids. The V gene end was trimmed by 2 bases and the J gene end by 10 bases; junction bases not matched to a gene: 2. CDR1 is SGDLS, CDR2 YYNGEE, per germline. CDR3 coding DNA: TGTGCCAGCAGCGTCGGCGGGGGGGAGCAGTTCTTC. This encodes CASSVGGGEQFF.